This T cell receptor beta chain derives from a study of chemoradiotherapy in HPV16-positive cancers. This clone is deemed large (0.1 to 1%). No antigen is known for it. Here immunoSEQ multiplex PCR was the method, and the copy in TCRdb shows in-frame clones only, minus some. The sample carries about 3,900 clones, around four fifths recorded once. Germline CDR1 and CDR2: SGDLS and YYNGEE. The ends were cut back, 8 bases at V and 4 bases at J, with 9 bases in the middle. This CDR3 comprises 11 residues. The study's findings and limits: Candidate HPV-specific clones and E7-related TCR motifs grew in tumor during treatment.

J is TRBJ1-2 and V is TRBV9; D uncertain. The sample was tumor tissue, taken from a patient who underwent chemoradiotherapy. The receptor's source is a human donor with HPV-associated anogenital cancer. Here the CDR3 reads CASWNSYGYTF. DNA for the CDR3: TGTGCCAGTTGGAATTCCTATGGCTACACCTTC.